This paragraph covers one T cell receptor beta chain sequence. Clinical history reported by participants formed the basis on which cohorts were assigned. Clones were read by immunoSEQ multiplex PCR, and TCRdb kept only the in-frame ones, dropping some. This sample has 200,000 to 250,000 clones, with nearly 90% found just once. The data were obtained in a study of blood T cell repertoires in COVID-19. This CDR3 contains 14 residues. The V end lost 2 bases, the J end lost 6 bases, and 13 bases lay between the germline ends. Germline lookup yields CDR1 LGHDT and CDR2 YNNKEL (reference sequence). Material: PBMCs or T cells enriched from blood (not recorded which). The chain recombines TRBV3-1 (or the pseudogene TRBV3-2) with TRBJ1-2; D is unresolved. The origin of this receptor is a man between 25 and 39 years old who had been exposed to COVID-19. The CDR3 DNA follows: TGTGCCAGCAGCCAACTCCCTCGCAACAATGGCTACACCTTC. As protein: CASSQLPRNNGYTF.